This TCR beta chain was captured in a study of regulatory T cells in long-lasting Graves disease. Germline V gives CDR1 LNHNV, CDR2 YYDKDF (reference sequence). This CDR3 region has 14 residues. The V end lost 0 bases, the J end lost 4 bases, and 10 bases lay between the germline ends. Building of the TCR beta libraries involved iRepertoire HTBI primers and Arm-PCR of CDR3 regions. TCRdb passed the multiplex PCR reads through MiXCR, listing each CDR3 protein once. The sample holds hundreds of thousands of distinct CDR3 sequences, 16% seen once. Time point reported: newly diagnosed GD, antithyroid drugs for less than 3 months. The TCR library was made from RNA that had been extracted from PBMCs in TRIzol. This sample also belongs to another study, concerning T cells in Graves' hyperthyroidism and ophthalmopathy. That report notes: Patients aged 18 to 65 had newly diagnosed hyperthyroidism of under 2 months' duration.

The V and J genes are TRBV15 and TRBJ2-7; D is unresolved. The origin of this receptor is a middle-aged man with Graves disease. The sequences come from peripheral blood mononuclear cells (PBMCs), collected at new diagnosis, from a patient treated with antithyroid drugs. The CDR3 spells CATSRDNTEYEQYF. The CDR3 region has the DNA TGTGCCACCAGCAGAGACAACACCGAGTACGAGCAGTACTTC.